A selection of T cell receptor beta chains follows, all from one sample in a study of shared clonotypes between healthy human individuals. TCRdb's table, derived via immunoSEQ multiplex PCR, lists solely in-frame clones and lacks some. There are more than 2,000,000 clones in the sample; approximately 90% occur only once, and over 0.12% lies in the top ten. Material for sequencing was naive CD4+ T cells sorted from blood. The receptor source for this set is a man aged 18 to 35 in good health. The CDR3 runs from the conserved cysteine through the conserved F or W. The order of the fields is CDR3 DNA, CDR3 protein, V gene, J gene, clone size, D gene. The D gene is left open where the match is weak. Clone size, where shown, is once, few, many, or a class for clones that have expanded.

CDR3 DNA: TGTGCCAGTTCCCAGGGGGGGAATGGCTACACCTTC
CDR3 protein: CASSQGGNGYTF
V gene: TRBV6-1
J gene: TRBJ1-2
clone size: few
D gene: TRBD1

CDR3 DNA: TGTGCCAGCAGTTATGGTTCGCGGAACGAGCAGTACTTC
CDR3 protein: CASSYGSRNEQYF
V gene: TRBV6-5
J gene: TRBJ2-7
clone size: .
D gene: .

CDR3 DNA: TGTGCCGGAAGACAGGGGGACTACGAGCAGTACTTC
CDR3 protein: CAGRQGDYEQYF
V gene: TRBV30
J gene: TRBJ2-7
clone size: .
D gene: TRBD1

CDR3 DNA: TGTGCCAGCACGTCTAGCGGGGGGTTTCCCGGGGAGCTGTTTTTT
CDR3 protein: CASTSSGGFPGELFF
V gene: TRBV28
J gene: TRBJ2-2
clone size: .
D gene: TRBD2

CDR3 DNA: TGTGCCAGCAACCAAAAGTATGAAGCTTTCTTT
CDR3 protein: CASNQKYEAFF
V gene: TRBV6-5
J gene: TRBJ1-1
clone size: .
D gene: .

CDR3 DNA: TGTGCCAGCAGCTTCGGGACAGTTAATCAGCCCCAGCATTTT
CDR3 protein: CASSFGTVNQPQHF
V gene: TRBV5-6
J gene: TRBJ1-5
clone size: .
D gene: TRBD1

CDR3 DNA: TGTGCCAGCAGCCAGCTACACGAGCAGTACTTC
CDR3 protein: CASSQLHEQYF
V gene: TRBV6-5
J gene: TRBJ2-7
clone size: .
D gene: .

CDR3 DNA: TGCAGCGTGGCGACATCCTCCGGGGGCTCTGAAGCTTTCTTT
CDR3 protein: CSVATSSGGSEAFF
V gene: TRBV29-1
J gene: TRBJ1-1
clone size: few
D gene: .

CDR3 DNA: TGTGCCTGGAAGTATAATTCACCCCTCCACTTT
CDR3 protein: CAWKYNSPLHF
V gene: TRBV30
J gene: TRBJ1-6
clone size: .
D gene: .

CDR3 DNA: TGTGCCAGCAGTCTAGGAGTGGCGACCTATGGCTACACCTTC
CDR3 protein: CASSLGVATYGYTF
V gene: TRBV6-5
J gene: TRBJ1-2
clone size: .
D gene: .

CDR3 DNA: TGTGCCTGGAGCCCTACGACCAAGGACTATGGCTACACCTTC
CDR3 protein: CAWSPTTKDYGYTF
V gene: TRBV30
J gene: TRBJ1-2
clone size: few
D gene: .

CDR3 DNA: TGTGCCAGCGGGGGGACGGGCTCCTACAATGAGCAGTTCTTC
CDR3 protein: CASGGTGSYNEQFF
V gene: TRBV28
J gene: TRBJ2-1
clone size: .
D gene: .

CDR3 DNA: TGCGCCAGCAGCCCCAGGACAGGTGAAGGCTACACCTTC
CDR3 protein: CASSPRTGEGYTF
V gene: TRBV5-1
J gene: TRBJ1-2
clone size: .
D gene: TRBD1

CDR3 DNA: TGCGCCAGCAGCCCCTCGGCAGGGCATAATGAAAAACTGTTTTTT
CDR3 protein: CASSPSAGHNEKLFF
V gene: TRBV4-3
J gene: TRBJ1-4
clone size: .
D gene: .

CDR3 DNA: TGCGCCAGCAGCTTGGCGGCAGGGGCCTACAATGAGCAGTTCTTC
CDR3 protein: CASSLAAGAYNEQFF
V gene: TRBV5-1
J gene: TRBJ2-1
clone size: .
D gene: .

CDR3 DNA: TGTGCCAGCAGTGTTGGCAGCTCTGGAAACACCATATATTTT
CDR3 protein: CASSVGSSGNTIYF
V gene: TRBV6-1
J gene: TRBJ1-3
clone size: .
D gene: .

CDR3 DNA: TGCGCCAGCAGCCAGGGGACAGGGGAAACCATTCTAGAGACCCAGTACTTC
CDR3 protein: CASSQGTGETILETQYF
V gene: TRBV4-1
J gene: TRBJ2-5
clone size: .
D gene: TRBD1

CDR3 DNA: TGCGCCAGCAGCTCGCTACAGGGAGGTGAAAAACTGTTTTTT
CDR3 protein: CASSSLQGGEKLFF
V gene: TRBV5-1
J gene: TRBJ1-4
clone size: .
D gene: .

CDR3 DNA: TGCGCCAGCAGCTTGGGGGTAGGAGGGGCGGATCAGCCCCAGCATTTT
CDR3 protein: CASSLGVGGADQPQHF
V gene: TRBV5-1
J gene: TRBJ1-5
clone size: .
D gene: .

CDR3 DNA: TGTGCCTGGAGTTCGGGCCGGTCTGGAAACACCATATATTTT
CDR3 protein: CAWSSGRSGNTIYF
V gene: TRBV30
J gene: TRBJ1-3
clone size: .
D gene: .

CDR3 DNA: TGTGCCACCAGCAGAGGAGACAGGGAAAATCAGCCCCAGCATTTT
CDR3 protein: CATSRGDRENQPQHF
V gene: TRBV15
J gene: TRBJ1-5
clone size: once
D gene: TRBD1

CDR3 DNA: TGTGCCAGCAGTCTCGACGGGGGGACAGTTGGCTACACCTTC
CDR3 protein: CASSLDGGTVGYTF
V gene: TRBV7-2
J gene: TRBJ1-2
clone size: .
D gene: TRBD1

CDR3 DNA: TGTGCCAGCAGCCCCGGGACAGGGTTTCAGCCCCAGCATTTT
CDR3 protein: CASSPGTGFQPQHF
V gene: TRBV28
J gene: TRBJ1-5
clone size: .
D gene: TRBD1

CDR3 DNA: TGCGCCAGCAGCTCCTCCGGGGGCACAGATACGCAGTATTTT
CDR3 protein: CASSSSGGTDTQYF
V gene: TRBV5-1
J gene: TRBJ2-3
clone size: once
D gene: .

CDR3 DNA: TGCGCCAGCAGCCCAGAACAGAATTCACCCCTCCACTTT
CDR3 protein: CASSPEQNSPLHF
V gene: TRBV5-1
J gene: TRBJ1-6
clone size: .
D gene: .

CDR3 DNA: TGTGCCAGCAGTTACTCGGCGGGAGGTGGAAACACCATATATTTT
CDR3 protein: CASSYSAGGGNTIYF
V gene: TRBV6-5
J gene: TRBJ1-3
clone size: .
D gene: .

CDR3 DNA: TGTGCCAGCAGCCAAGCACCCCCAGATACGCAGTATTTT
CDR3 protein: CASSQAPPDTQYF
V gene: TRBV14
J gene: TRBJ2-3
clone size: once
D gene: .

CDR3 DNA: TGTGCCAGCAGCTTAACCAGGGAGGACGGGGAGCTGTTTTTT
CDR3 protein: CASSLTREDGELFF
V gene: TRBV7-9
J gene: TRBJ2-2
clone size: .
D gene: .

CDR3 DNA: TGTGCCAGCAAAGGGACACCTCCTAGGAATGAAAAACTGTTTTTT
CDR3 protein: CASKGTPPRNEKLFF
V gene: TRBV27
J gene: TRBJ1-4
clone size: once
D gene: .

CDR3 DNA: TGTGCCAGCAGCTTAATGGCAGGTAGTAGCACAGATACGCAGTATTTT
CDR3 protein: CASSLMAGSSTDTQYF
V gene: TRBV7-3
J gene: TRBJ2-3
clone size: .
D gene: .

CDR3 DNA: TGTGCCAGCAGTTACGACGGGAGAGGGACCGGGGAGCTGTTTTTT
CDR3 protein: CASSYDGRGTGELFF
V gene: TRBV6-5
J gene: TRBJ2-2
clone size: .
D gene: .

CDR3 DNA: TGTGCCAGCTCACGTACAGGGGGCGGGGGAGACTACGAGCAGTACTTC
CDR3 protein: CASSRTGGGGDYEQYF
V gene: TRBV18
J gene: TRBJ2-7
clone size: .
D gene: TRBD1

CDR3 DNA: TGCGCCAGCAGCCAAGTTGGGCCTGGAGATGGCTACACCTTC
CDR3 protein: CASSQVGPGDGYTF
V gene: TRBV4-1
J gene: TRBJ1-2
clone size: .
D gene: .

CDR3 DNA: TGTGCCAGTAGTGAGCAGGGCCGTAACTATGGCTACACCTTC
CDR3 protein: CASSEQGRNYGYTF
V gene: TRBV19
J gene: TRBJ1-2
clone size: .
D gene: .

CDR3 DNA: TGCGCCAGCAGTGAAATGGGACAAGGACTAGCGGCGAGGACCGGGGAGCTGTTTTTT
CDR3 protein: CASSEMGQGLAARTGELFF
V gene: TRBV10-1
J gene: TRBJ2-2
clone size: .
D gene: TRBD2

CDR3 DNA: TGTGCCAGCAGTGAAATGGTTAGCGGGTACCAAGAGACCCAGTACTTC
CDR3 protein: CASSEMVSGYQETQYF
V gene: TRBV25-1
J gene: TRBJ2-5
clone size: .
D gene: TRBD2

CDR3 DNA: TGTGCCAGCAGCTCCTCCGGGGGGGGTCAGGGCTATGGCTACACCTTC
CDR3 protein: CASSSSGGGQGYGYTF
V gene: TRBV7-8
J gene: TRBJ1-2
clone size: .
D gene: .

CDR3 DNA: TGTGCCAGCAGCTTCCGGGACATGCCCTATGGCTACACCTTC
CDR3 protein: CASSFRDMPYGYTF
V gene: TRBV13
J gene: TRBJ1-2
clone size: once
D gene: .

CDR3 DNA: TGTGCTAGCAGCTTAGATGGCGGGGTGGCAGATACGCAGTATTTT
CDR3 protein: CASSLDGGVADTQYF
V gene: TRBV7-7
J gene: TRBJ2-3
clone size: .
D gene: .

CDR3 DNA: TGTGCCAGCAGCTCAATGTGGGGGGGCCCCGCTTTCTTT
CDR3 protein: CASSSMWGGPAFF
V gene: TRBV11-3
J gene: TRBJ1-1
clone size: .
D gene: .

CDR3 DNA: TGCAGCGTGTGGTCTGGCGGAAGCACAGATACGCAGTATTTT
CDR3 protein: CSVWSGGSTDTQYF
V gene: TRBV29-1
J gene: TRBJ2-3
clone size: once
D gene: .

CDR3 DNA: TGCGCCAGCAGCCAGGTAGCGGGAGATTCAGATACGCAGTATTTT
CDR3 protein: CASSQVAGDSDTQYF
V gene: TRBV4-3
J gene: TRBJ2-3
clone size: .
D gene: TRBD2

CDR3 DNA: TGTGCCAGCAGCCCCGGACACGGCACTGAAGCTTTCTTT
CDR3 protein: CASSPGHGTEAFF
V gene: TRBV11-3
J gene: TRBJ1-1
clone size: .
D gene: .

CDR3 DNA: TGTGCCAGCAGCTTGTCAAGGACTGGGAGCAATAGCAATCAGCCCCAGCATTTT
CDR3 protein: CASSLSRTGSNSNQPQHF
V gene: TRBV5-6
J gene: TRBJ1-5
clone size: .
D gene: .

CDR3 DNA: TGTGCCAGCAGTGATTGGGGACAGTACGAGCAGTACTTC
CDR3 protein: CASSDWGQYEQYF
V gene: TRBV6-1
J gene: TRBJ2-7
clone size: .
D gene: TRBD1

CDR3 DNA: TGTGCCAGCAGCACGACAGGGGCCAACACTGAAGCTTTCTTT
CDR3 protein: CASSTTGANTEAFF
V gene: TRBV7-2
J gene: TRBJ1-1
clone size: once
D gene: TRBD1

CDR3 DNA: TGCGCCAGCAGCTTAGGACAGGCTAGCCTACCCTACGAGCAGTACTTC
CDR3 protein: CASSLGQASLPYEQYF
V gene: TRBV5-1
J gene: TRBJ2-7
clone size: .
D gene: TRBD1

CDR3 DNA: TGTGCCAGCAGCCGAGAATCAAACAATGAGCAGTTCTTC
CDR3 protein: CASSRESNNEQFF
V gene: TRBV7-6
J gene: TRBJ2-1
clone size: .
D gene: .

CDR3 DNA: TGTGCCAGCAGAGGTAGCAATCAGCCCCAGCATTTT
CDR3 protein: CASRGSNQPQHF
V gene: TRBV28
J gene: TRBJ1-5
clone size: .
D gene: .

CDR3 DNA: TGTGCCAGCAGCCCCCTAACCCAAAGCCCTAACTATGGCTACACCTTC
CDR3 protein: CASSPLTQSPNYGYTF
V gene: TRBV7-9
J gene: TRBJ1-2
clone size: .
D gene: .

CDR3 DNA: TGTGCCAGCAGTTCCGGGCGGAACACTGAAGCTTTCTTT
CDR3 protein: CASSSGRNTEAFF
V gene: TRBV6-4
J gene: TRBJ1-1
clone size: .
D gene: .

CDR3 DNA: TGCGCCAGCAGTGGCGGAGGCTACGAGCAGTACTTC
CDR3 protein: CASSGGGYEQYF
V gene: TRBV10-2
J gene: TRBJ2-7
clone size: once
D gene: .

CDR3 DNA: TGTGCCAGCAGCTTGGACCCGACAGGGGACCAGTTCTTC
CDR3 protein: CASSLDPTGDQFF
V gene: TRBV5-4
J gene: TRBJ2-1
clone size: .
D gene: TRBD1